The clone carrying this T cell receptor (beta chain) has more than one count but fewer than ten. Via MiXCR, TCRdb re-called the 5' RACE reads, giving one row per CDR3 protein. The table shows hundreds of thousands of distinct CDR3 sequences, with about a fifth occurring only once. Germline V CDR1 and CDR2: SGHKS, YYEKEE (reference sequence). There are 15 residues in the CDR3. The germline V and J ends were trimmed by 1 base and 3 bases, with 10 bases remaining between them. This entry belongs to a study of T-cell memory formation after mild COVID-19. Sequencing used PBMCs or a T cell subset sorted from them (not recorded which). The sequence was obtained from an adult woman who had mild COVID-19 (a few samples of this study predate the infection). Cell type and time point are not known. V usage is TRBV5-5 and J usage is TRBJ2-2, with no clear D. CDR3 in DNA: TGTGCCAGCAGCTTGCGGGCCAGTTACACCGGGGAGCTGTTTTTT. Protein: CASSLRASYTGELFF.